This T cell receptor (beta chain) was captured in a study of cytomegalovirus exposure and HLA in healthy donors. Study-wide findings and caveats: When analyzed later, the rates of TCR association showed variation by HLA locus, with DRB1 the most and HLA-C the fewest.

In the case of this clone: Its antigen is not known.

The PCR ran on 60 Vbeta and 13 Jbeta primers. The protocol was immunoSEQ multiplex PCR, while the TCRdb copy is restricted to in-frame clones and leaves out a portion. The table records 63,000 or so clones, roughly 78% of them present only once. The receptor was derived from a woman between 25 and 40 years old in good health and CMV-seronegative. The sequencing sample was made of PBMCs.

CDR3 nucleotide sequence: TGTGCCAGCAGCTTAGATCGCGGATCCTACGAGCAGTACTTC. Translating it yields CASSLDRGSYEQYF. V gene TRBV7-2 combines with J gene TRBJ2-7; D remains ambiguous. CDR1 is SGHTA and CDR2 is FQGNSA in the germline V gene. This CDR3 has 14 residues. V was trimmed by 1 base and J by 1 base, leaving 8 bases between them.